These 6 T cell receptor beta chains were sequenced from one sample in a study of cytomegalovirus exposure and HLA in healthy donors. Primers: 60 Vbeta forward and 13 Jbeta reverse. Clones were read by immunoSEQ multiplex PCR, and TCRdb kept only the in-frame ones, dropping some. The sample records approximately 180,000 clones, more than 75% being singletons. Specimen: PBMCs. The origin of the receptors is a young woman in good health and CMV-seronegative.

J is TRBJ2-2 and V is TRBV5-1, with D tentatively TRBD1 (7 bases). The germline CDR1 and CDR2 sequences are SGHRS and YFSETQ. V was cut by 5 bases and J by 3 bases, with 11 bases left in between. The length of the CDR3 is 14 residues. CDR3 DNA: TGCGCCAGCAGGATCAGGGGGGACACCGGGGAGCTGTTTTTT. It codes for CASRIRGDTGELFF.

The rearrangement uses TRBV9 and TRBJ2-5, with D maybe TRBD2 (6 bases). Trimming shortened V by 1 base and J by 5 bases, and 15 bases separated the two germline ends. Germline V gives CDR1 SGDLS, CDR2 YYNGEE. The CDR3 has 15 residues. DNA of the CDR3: TGTGCCAGCAGCGTAACAGAGGGAGCGGGTGAGACCCAGTACTTC. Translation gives CASSVTEGAGETQYF.

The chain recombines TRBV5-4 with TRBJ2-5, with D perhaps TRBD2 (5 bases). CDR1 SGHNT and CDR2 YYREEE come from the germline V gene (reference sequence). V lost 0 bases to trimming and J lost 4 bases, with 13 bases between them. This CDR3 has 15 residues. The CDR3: CASSLGIGSLETQYF. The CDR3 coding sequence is TGTGCCAGCAGCTTGGGAATAGGGAGTCTAGAGACCCAGTACTTC.

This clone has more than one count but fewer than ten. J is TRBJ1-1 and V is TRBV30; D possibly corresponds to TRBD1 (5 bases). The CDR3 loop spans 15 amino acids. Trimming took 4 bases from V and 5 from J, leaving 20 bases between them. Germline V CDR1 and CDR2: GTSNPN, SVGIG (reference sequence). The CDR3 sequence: CAWTQGDFLETEAFF. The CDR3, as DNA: TGTGCCTGGACCCAAGGGGACTTCTTGGAGACTGAAGCTTTCTTT.

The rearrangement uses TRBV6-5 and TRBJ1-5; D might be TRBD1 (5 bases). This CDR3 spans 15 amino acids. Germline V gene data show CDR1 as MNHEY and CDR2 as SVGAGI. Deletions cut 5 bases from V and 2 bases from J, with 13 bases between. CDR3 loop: CASSQRGVGNQPQHF. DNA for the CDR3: TGTGCCAGCAGTCAACGGGGGGTTGGCAATCAGCCCCAGCATTTT.

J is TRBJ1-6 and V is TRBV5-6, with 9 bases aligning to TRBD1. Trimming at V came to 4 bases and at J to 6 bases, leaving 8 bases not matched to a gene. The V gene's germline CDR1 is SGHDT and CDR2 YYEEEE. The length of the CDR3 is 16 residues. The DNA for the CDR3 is TGTGCCAGCAGCCCCGCCGGGACAGGGTTTAATTCACCCCTCCACTTT. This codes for CASSPAGTGFNSPLHF.